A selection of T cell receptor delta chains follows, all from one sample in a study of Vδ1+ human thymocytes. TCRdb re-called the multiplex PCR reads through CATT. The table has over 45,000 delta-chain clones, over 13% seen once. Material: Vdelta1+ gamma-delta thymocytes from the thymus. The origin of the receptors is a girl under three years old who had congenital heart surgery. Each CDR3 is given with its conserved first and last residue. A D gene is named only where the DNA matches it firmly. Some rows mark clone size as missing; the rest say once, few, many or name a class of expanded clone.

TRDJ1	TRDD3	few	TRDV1	CALGSSAYRKYWGIPPYTDKLIF	TGTGCTCTTGGTTCATCTGCCTACAGAAAGTACTGGGGGATTCCGCCGTACACCGATAAACTCATCTTT
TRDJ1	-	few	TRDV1	CALGELYSAPLYLYTDKLIF	TGTGCTCTTGGGGAACTATACTCAGCCCCCTTATACCTGTACACCGATAAACTCATCTTT
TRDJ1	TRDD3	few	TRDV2	CACQLRTGGHPHKLIF	TGTGCCTGTCAACTGCGTACTGGGGGCCACCCTCATAAACTTATCTTT
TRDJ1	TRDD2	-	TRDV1	CALGERPSYVGWGLYTDKLIF	TGTGCTCTTGGGGAACGGCCTTCCTACGTTGGCTGGGGATTGTACACCGATAAACTCATCTTT
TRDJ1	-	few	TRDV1	CALGEQDIWHNTDKLIF	TGTGCTCTTGGGGAGCAGGATATCTGGCACAACACCGATAAACTCATCTTT
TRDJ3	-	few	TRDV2	CACEVGGDPSWDTRQMFF	TGTGCCTGTGAGGTAGGGGGGGACCCTTCCTGGGACACCCGACAGATGTTTTTC
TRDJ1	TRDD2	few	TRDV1	CALGEHPPLPTRIEGPYTDKLIF	TGTGCTCTTGGGGAACACCCCCCCCTTCCTACGCGAATTGAGGGGCCCTACACCGATAAACTCATCTTT
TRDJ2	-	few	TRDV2	CAWQGRGPPHFVAQLFF	TGTGCCTGGCAAGGGCGGGGGCCCCCCCATTTTGTGGCACAACTCTTCTTT
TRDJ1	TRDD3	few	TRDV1	CALGETRFSGTGGFTDKLIF	TGTGCTCTTGGGGAAACACGTTTCAGTGGTACTGGGGGGTTCACCGATAAACTCATCTTT
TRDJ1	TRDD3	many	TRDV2	CACDPSGILGESTDKLIF	TGTGCCTGTGACCCCTCCGGAATACTGGGGGAGAGCACCGATAAACTCATCTTT
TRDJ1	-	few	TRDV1	CALREGYTDKLIF	TGTGCTCTCAGGGAGGGGTACACCGATAAACTCATCTTT
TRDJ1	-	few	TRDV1	CALGDPHPVLNPYWYTDKLIF	TGTGCTCTTGGGGACCCTCACCCAGTCCTAAACCCGTACTGGTACACCGATAAACTCATCTTT
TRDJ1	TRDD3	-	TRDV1	CAPDTLSIGGSSKLIF	TGTGCTCCTGATACACTCTCCATTGGGGGATCATCTAAACTCATCTTT
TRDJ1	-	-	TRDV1	CALGGGDTDKLIF	TGTGCTCTTGGGGGGGGGGACACCGATAAACTCATCTTT
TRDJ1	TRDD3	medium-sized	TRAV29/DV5	CAAALGDRKLIF	TGTGCAGCCGCGCTGGGGGATAGGAAACTCATCTTT
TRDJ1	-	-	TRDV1	CALGVPRGRNDKLIF	TGTGCTCTTGGGGTTCCGAGGGGAAGGAACGATAAACTCATCTTT
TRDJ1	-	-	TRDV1	CALGEYLLLWGPMGPLNADKLIF	TGTGCTCTTGGGGAGTATCTGTTGTTGTGGGGGCCTATGGGTCCCCTAAACGCCGATAAACTCATCTTT
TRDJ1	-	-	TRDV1	CALGVSAFRRDGGTDTDKLIF	TGTGCTCTTGGGGTGTCGGCCTTCCGCCGAGACGGGGGTACAGACACCGATAAACTCATCTTT
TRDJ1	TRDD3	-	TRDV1	CALGELDAGLNWGIPTDKLIF	TGTGCTCTTGGGGAACTTGATGCCGGCCTGAACTGGGGGATCCCCACCGATAAACTCATCTTT
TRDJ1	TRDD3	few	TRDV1	CALGEGSFSVLGDIGCTDKLIF	TGTGCTCTTGGGGAAGGGAGCTTCTCCGTACTGGGGGATATTGGATGCACCGATAAACTCATCTTT
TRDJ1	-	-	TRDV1	CALGERLKYTDKLIF	TGTGCTCTTGGGGAACGACTCAAGTACACCGATAAACTCATCTTT
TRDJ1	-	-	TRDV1	CALGELPGLPGGNTDKLIF	TGTGCTCTTGGGGAATTGCCGGGACTCCCTGGTGGAAACACCGATAAACTCATCTTT
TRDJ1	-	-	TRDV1	CALGELVRTDKLIF	TGTGCTCTTGGGGAACTAGTACGCACCGATAAACTCATCTTT
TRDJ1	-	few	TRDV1	CALGDPEYGDTDKLIF	TGTGCTCTTGGGGACCCCGAGTACGGGGACACCGATAAACTCATCTTT
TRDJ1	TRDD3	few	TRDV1	CALGAQFYRGIRENTDKLIF	TGTGCTCTTGGGGCCCAATTCTATAGGGGGATACGCGAAAACACCGATAAACTCATCTTT
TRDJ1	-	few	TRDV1	CALGELEELYLGLYTDKLIF	TGTGCTCTTGGGGAACTAGAAGAGCTTTATCTGGGGTTGTACACCGATAAACTCATCTTT